The next 17 T cell receptor beta chains were all read from a single sample in a study of cytomegalovirus exposure and HLA in healthy donors. Amplification used 60 Vbeta primers and 13 Jbeta primers. Generated by immunoSEQ multiplex PCR, the TCRdb table keeps only in-frame clones and is missing some. The sample contains 150,000 to 200,000 clones, around 68% of which appear only once. Source material: PBMCs. The receptors were sampled from a middle-aged man in good health and CMV-seronegative.

This clone was seen more than once but under ten times. V and J are TRBV19 and TRBJ2-5; a possible D gene is TRBD2 (8 bases). CDR1 and CDR2 from the germline V gene are LNHDA and SQIVND (reference sequence). CDR3 length equals 15 residues. The V end was cut by 6 bases, the J end by 2 bases, with 16 bases between. DNA for the CDR3: TGTGCCAGTAGCGGCGGGGGGACAGCTCAAGAGACCCAGTACTTC. The encoded protein is CASSGGGTAQETQYF.

This clone was seen a few times. V gene TRBV5-4 combines with J gene TRBJ1-1; 9 bases map to TRBD1. The CDR3 extends over 14 amino acids. Trimming removed 5 bases from V and 8 bases from J; junction bases left unmatched: 10. Germline V gene data show CDR1 as SGHNT and CDR2 as YYREEE (reference sequence). The CDR3 DNA sequence: TGTGCCAGCAGACCAACAGGGGGCTCGTTCGAAGCTTTCTTT. Amino acid sequence: CASRPTGGSFEAFF. Based on the CDR3 plus reference TRBV5-4 and TRBJ1-1, the full variable domain is ETGVTQSPTHLIKTRGQQVTLRCSSQSGHNTVSWYQQALGQGPQFIFQYYREEENGRGNFPPRFSGLQFPNYSSELNVNALELDDSALYLCASRPTGGSFEAFFGQGTRLTVV.

This chain joins TRBV9 and TRBJ1-2; 12 bases fit TRBD1. V was pared by 2 bases and J by 13 bases, with 12 bases of the junction left unmatched. The CDR3 is made up of 15 amino acids. The germline gives CDR1 SGDLS, CDR2 YYNGEE. CDR3 DNA sequence: TGTGCCAGCAGCGTTTCCGAGGGACAGGGGGCGCGACGCACCTTC. Its translation is CASSVSEGQGARRTF.

This clone appeared a few times. The chain links TRBV4-1 to TRBJ2-7; TRBD1 agrees at 7 bases. The V gene end was trimmed by 1 base and the J gene end by 3 bases; junction bases not matched to a gene: 3. The germline V gene has CDR1 MGHRA and CDR2 YSYEKL. The CDR3 extends over 14 amino acids. This CDR3 is CASSQGGQIYEQYF. In DNA, the CDR3 is TGCGCCAGCAGCCAAGGGGGACAGATCTACGAGCAGTACTTC.

V and J are TRBV2 and TRBJ1-1, with D unclear. V was clipped by 6 bases and J by 4 bases, with 12 bases between them. Germline V gives CDR1 SNHLY, CDR2 FYNNEI. The CDR3 length is 13 residues. The CDR3 region is CASRPRVGTEAFF. The CDR3 nucleotides read TGTGCCAGCAGACCTCGGGTCGGCACTGAAGCTTTCTTT.

The V and J genes are TRBV18 and TRBJ1-3; D is uncertain. Germline loops: CDR1 KGHSH, CDR2 LQKENI. The CDR3 sequence is 15 residues long. Trimming stripped 4 bases from V and 0 bases from J, with 10 bases between. The CDR3 sequence: CASSQGASSGNTIYF. Here the CDR3 DNA reads TGTGCCAGCTCACAAGGAGCAAGCTCTGGAAACACCATATATTTT. The whole variable domain, remainder taken from reference TRBV18 and TRBJ1-3, is NAGVMQNPRHLVRRRGQEARLRCSPMKGHSHVYWYRQLPEEGLKFMVYLQKENIIDESGMPKERFSAEFPKEGPSILRIQQVVRGDSAAYFCASSQGASSGNTIYFGEGSWLTVV.

The rearrangement uses TRBV6-5 and TRBJ2-7; 10 bases match TRBD1. Germline loops: CDR1 MNHEY, CDR2 SVGAGI. The CDR3 runs 15 residues. With V trimmed by 5 bases and J by 5 bases, 9 bases remained unmatched. CDR3 nucleotides: TGTGCCAGCAGTCCAACGGGACAGGGGTCCCACGAGCAGTACTTC. Its translation is CASSPTGQGSHEQYF.

CDR3 sequence (DNA): TGTGCCAGCAGTTACTCAGCTTGGGGGGGTGGGGAAAAACTGTTTTTT. This sequence encodes CASSYSAWGGGEKLFF. V and J are TRBV6-6 and TRBJ1-4, with D possibly TRBD1 on 5 matching bases. The CDR3 runs 16 residues. V was cut by 0 bases and J by 8 bases, with 16 bases left in between. Germline CDR1 is MNHNY and CDR2 is SVGAGI (reference sequence).

The chain links TRBV7-6 to TRBJ2-3, with unresolved D. This CDR3 is 12 amino acids long. V lost 8 bases and J 6 bases, leaving 12 bases between the germline ends. Germline V gene data show CDR1 as SGHVS and CDR2 as FNYEAQ. The CDR3: CASARVSDTQYF. For the CDR3, the DNA is TGTGCCAGCGCCCGAGTATCGGATACGCAGTATTTT.

The rearrangement uses TRBV10-3 and TRBJ2-7, with 8 bases fitting TRBD2. The CDR3 sequence is 12 residues long. From germline, CDR1 is ENHRY and CDR2 SYGVKD. With V trimmed by 7 bases and J by 7 bases, 6 bases remained unmatched. CDR3 in amino acids: CAIKSGGGEQYF. In DNA form, the CDR3 reads TGTGCCATCAAGTCGGGGGGGGGAGAGCAGTACTTC.

The chain couples TRBV5-4 to TRBJ2-5; 8 bases match TRBD1. The J segment lost 1 base and the V segment lost 3 bases, leaving 5 bases of the junction unmatched. Germline V lookup: CDR1 SGHNT, CDR2 YYREEE (reference sequence). The CDR3 length is 15 residues. The DNA of the CDR3 is TGTGCCAGCAGCTGGGGACAGGTTGGCCAAGAGACCCAGTACTTC. Translated: CASSWGQVGQETQYF. Full variable domain (rest looked up from reference TRBV5-4 and TRBJ2-5): ETGVTQSPTHLIKTRGQQVTLRCSSQSGHNTVSWYQQALGQGPQFIFQYYREEENGRGNFPPRFSGLQFPNYSSELNVNALELDDSALYLCASSWGQVGQETQYFGPGTRLLVL.

The CDR3 sequence is CASSLSLYGYTF. CDR3 DNA: TGTGCCAGTAGTCTTTCCCTCTATGGCTACACCTTC. The chain couples TRBV19 to TRBJ1-2; D is unresolved. V was trimmed by 5 bases and J by 4 bases, leaving 8 bases between them. CDR3 length equals 12 residues. Germline CDR1 and CDR2: LNHDA and SQIVND (reference sequence).

The chain combines TRBV7-9 with TRBJ1-1, with a weak D call TRBD1 (5 bases). This CDR3 contains 13 residues. Germline CDR1 and CDR2: SEHNR and FQNEAQ (reference sequence). V gave up 6 bases and J gave up 6 bases, with 14 bases separating them. The chain's CDR3 is CASRRDSSSEAFF. The CDR3 DNA reads TGTGCCAGCAGGAGAGACAGTTCCTCTGAAGCTTTCTTT.

This chain uses TRBV19 with TRBJ1-5; 10 bases line up with TRBD1. This CDR3 is built from 16 residues. From germline, CDR1 is LNHDA and CDR2 SQIVND (reference sequence). The trim removed 5 bases at V and 2 bases at J, leaving 6 bases unmatched. CDR3 nucleotide sequence: TGTGCCAGTAGTCCGACAGGGGGCTTAGGCAATCAGCCCCAGCATTTT. Encoded protein: CASSPTGGLGNQPQHF.

This chain links TRBV5-1 with TRBJ2-3; 8 bases fit TRBD2. Germline values: CDR1 SGHRS, CDR2 YFSETQ. The trim removed 0 bases at V and 3 bases at J, leaving 6 bases unmatched. There are 16 residues in the CDR3. CDR3 DNA: TGCGCCAGCAGCTTGGGGCGCGGCGGGGGGACAGATACGCAGTATTTT. This codes for CASSLGRGGGTDTQYF. Based on the CDR3 plus reference TRBV5-1 and TRBJ2-3, the full variable domain is KAGVTQTPRYLIKTRGQQVTLSCSPISGHRSVSWYQQTPGQGLQFLFEYFSETQRNKGNFPGRFSGRQFSNSRSEMNVSTLELGDSALYLCASSLGRGGGTDTQYFGPGTRLTVL.

This clone was detected once. The V and J genes are TRBV5-6 and TRBJ1-2; 7 bases are shared with TRBD1. Unmatched junction bases numbered 3, after V lost 2 bases and J lost 2 bases. Germline V gene sequence: CDR1 SGHDT, CDR2 YYEEEE. The CDR3 is 14 residues long. The CDR3 bases are TGTGCCAGCAGCTTCGACAGGGTAAACTATGGCTACACCTTC. It translates to CASSFDRVNYGYTF.

The chain uses TRBV9 and TRBJ1-3; tentatively, D is TRBD1 (6 bases). There are 15 residues in the CDR3. The germline gives CDR1 SGDLS, CDR2 YYNGEE. The germline V and J ends were trimmed by 4 bases and 0 bases, with 11 bases remaining between them. The CDR3 reads CASSIQQGSGNTIYF. The CDR3, as DNA: TGTGCCAGCAGCATCCAACAGGGCTCTGGAAACACCATATATTTT.